These 6 T cell receptor beta chains share one sample of origin, sequenced in a study of blood T cell repertoires in COVID-19. Sequencing was performed with immunoSEQ multiplex PCR; in TCRdb, only in-frame clones are kept and a portion is missing. This table has fewer than 250,000 clones, approximately 91% appearing once. Sequenced material: peripheral blood. These receptors were obtained from a man younger than 45 with acute or convalescent COVID-19.

This rearrangement joins TRBV6-5 to TRBJ2-3; D might be TRBD1 (8 bases). V was trimmed by 5 bases and J by 1 base, leaving 13 bases between them. In germline, CDR1 is MNHEY, CDR2 SVGAGI. The length of the CDR3 is 15 residues. The CDR3 DNA reads TGTGCCAGCAGTCAGCGGGGACAGGGCACAGATACGCAGTATTTT. It specifies CASSQRGQGTDTQYF.

The chain links TRBV5-1 to TRBJ2-1; D is perhaps TRBD1 (5 bases). CDR3 size: 14 residues. Looked up from germline, CDR1 is SGHRS and CDR2 is YFSETQ. V dropped 0 bases and J dropped 7 bases, with 11 bases sitting between them. This CDR3 reads CASSLGQLGNEQFF. In DNA form, the CDR3 reads TGCGCCAGCAGCTTGGGACAGCTCGGGAATGAGCAGTTCTTC.

V usage is TRBV29-1 and J usage is TRBJ1-2; weak D call: TRBD1 (5 bases). The CDR3 runs 13 residues. V was pared by 7 bases and J by 5 bases, with 17 bases between. The germline V gene has CDR1 SQVTM and CDR2 ANQGSEA. CDR3 nucleotide sequence: TGCAGCGCCCACGGCGCAGGGCGGTATGGCTACACCTTC. Translation: CSAHGAGRYGYTF.

A few counts support this clone. V gene TRBV6-5 combines with J gene TRBJ1-2; 9 bases are a match to TRBD1. The CDR3 spans 15 residues. Germline V gene data show CDR1 as MNHEY and CDR2 as SVGAGI. With V trimmed by 4 bases and J by 8 bases, 11 bases remained unmatched. The chain's CDR3 is CASSSLGTGRRGYTF. The CDR3 DNA reads as TGTGCCAGCAGTTCCCTAGGGACAGGGAGAAGGGGCTACACCTTC.

The chain couples TRBV19 to TRBJ2-1; weak D call: TRBD2 (6 bases). CDR1 LNHDA and CDR2 SQIVND come from the germline V gene (reference sequence). This CDR3 has 14 amino acids. V shed 1 base and J shed 5 bases, with 9 bases lying between them. CDR3 bases: TGTGCCAGTAGTATAGGTAGCGGTAACAATGAGCAGTTCTTC. This codes for CASSIGSGNNEQFF.

The chain joins TRBV3-1 (or the pseudogene TRBV3-2) to TRBJ1-2; D remains ambiguous. V was cut by 0 bases and J by 4 bases, with 15 bases left in between. Looked up from germline, CDR1 is LGHDT and CDR2 is YNNKEL (reference sequence). This CDR3 has 16 amino acids. Here the CDR3 reads CASSQEATPKIYGYTF. The CDR3, as DNA: TGTGCCAGCAGCCAAGAGGCCACACCAAAAATCTATGGCTACACCTTC.